This passage covers 5 T cell receptor beta chains from one sample sequenced in a study of T cell changes during pregnancy in multiple sclerosis. Only in-frame clones appear in the TCRdb table, and some are missing; sequencing was by immunoSEQ multiplex PCR. The table has about 50,000 clones, approximately 90% seen once. The sequencing used CD4+ T cells from peripheral blood mononuclear cells, collected after pregnancy. The receptors stem from a female donor with multiple sclerosis, enrolled in a pregnancy study.

This clone was recorded only once. This rearrangement joins TRBV29-1 to TRBJ1-1; a possible D gene is TRBD1 (6 bases). Germline V lookup: CDR1 SQVTM, CDR2 ANQGSEA. The CDR3 length is 13 residues. The V end was cut by 7 bases, the J end by 6 bases, with 18 bases between. The CDR3 is CSGKTGKGSEAFF. The CDR3 bases are TGCAGCGGCAAAACAGGGAAGGGGTCTGAAGCTTTCTTT.

The chain couples TRBV7-9 to TRBJ2-3, with 8 bases fitting TRBD1. The CDR3 runs 14 residues. The germline V gene has CDR1 SEHNR and CDR2 FQNEAQ (reference sequence). Trimming at V came to 1 base and at J to 4 bases, leaving 1 base not matched to a gene. For the CDR3, the DNA is TGTGCCAGCAGCTTAGAGACAGGGGCAGATACGCAGTATTTT. It yields the protein CASSLETGADTQYF.

The chain couples TRBV4-2 to TRBJ2-5, with D perhaps TRBD2 (5 bases). With 0 bases removed from V and 5 bases from J, the gap between germline ends came to 10 bases. The CDR3 spans 14 residues. Germline-derived CDR1 and CDR2 are LGHNA and YNFKEQ. The CDR3 DNA follows: TGTGCCAGCAGCCAAGAAGGCGGGTCGGAGACCCAGTACTTC. Residues: CASSQEGGSETQYF.

In its sample, this clone was seen a few times. The V call is TRBV10-2, the J call TRBJ2-7; TRBD2 is a possible D gene (5 bases). Between the trimmed V and J ends, which lost 6 bases and 0 bases, there was a span of 21 bases. CDR1 WSHSY and CDR2 SAAADI come from the germline V gene. The length of the CDR3 is 17 residues. CDR3 loop: CASSDSPPPAASYEQYF. CDR3 DNA: TGCGCCAGCAGCGACTCACCCCCCCCAGCGGCCTCCTACGAGCAGTACTTC.

The DNA for the CDR3 is TGCGCCAGCAGCTCGGACAGGGTAGGCGAGCAGTACTTC. This gives the protein CASSSDRVGEQYF. This chain joins TRBV5-1 and TRBJ2-7; TRBD1 aligns across 8 bases. V shed 3 bases, J shed 6 bases, and the junction held 5 bases outside the gene matches. Germline V gene data show CDR1 as SGHRS and CDR2 as YFSETQ. The CDR3 is 13 amino acids.